Below are 17 T cell receptor beta chains sequenced from a single sample in a study of low-dose radiotherapy and immunotherapy resistance in tumors. Primers used for first-strand cDNA, a TRAV- and TRBV-specific set, covered both alpha and beta chains. With a V-primer adapter and a constant-region primer, TCRs were amplified for roughly 20 PCR cycles. TCRdb itself ran the reads through MiXCR, one entry per CDR3 protein. The sample lists about 11,000 distinct CDR3 sequences; roughly 60% were seen once. The receptors here all came from a human donor with advanced metastatic prostate, ovarian, gallbladder or colorectal cancer (not recorded which). This table probably holds off-target reads from a library built for another chain.

The chain carries TRBV20-1 and TRBJ1-2, with TRBD1 as a possible D gene (5 bases). The germline V gene has CDR1 DFQATT and CDR2 SNEGSKA (reference sequence). Deletions cut 3 bases from V and 3 bases from J, with 11 bases between. This CDR3 has 13 residues. CDR3 residues: CSASGAGDYGYTF. For the CDR3, the DNA is TGCAGTGCTAGCGGGGCGGGGGACTATGGCTACACCTTC.

A few counts support this clonotype. The CDR3, as DNA: TGCAGCGTGGCACAGGGGGCTTCCTACGAGCAGTACTTC. It yields the protein CSVAQGASYEQYF. This sequence joins TRBV29-1 and TRBJ2-7; 9 nucleotides line up with TRBD1. J lost 1 base, V lost 6 bases, and 4 bases had no gene match. The CDR3 has 13 residues. Germline assignment: CDR1 SQVTM and CDR2 ANQGSEA.

As DNA, the CDR3 is TGTGCCAGCAACCCAGGGACAGGGAACAATGGCTACACCTTC. This sequence encodes CASNPGTGNNGYTF. This rearrangement joins TRBV28 to TRBJ1-2; 9 nucleotides agree with TRBD1. Germline trimming cut 7 bases from V and 6 bases from J; bases unmatched to any gene: 9. Looked up from germline, CDR1 is MDHEN and CDR2 is SYDVKM. The CDR3 has 14 amino acids.

V usage is TRBV10-3 and J usage is TRBJ1-1, with D unclear. Between the trimmed V and J ends, which lost 8 bases and 1 base, there was a span of 14 bases. The CDR3 has 14 residues. Germline V gene sequence: CDR1 ENHRY, CDR2 SYGVKD. The CDR3 loop is CAILADRSNTEAFF. In DNA, the CDR3 is TGTGCCATCCTGGCGGACCGATCGAACACTGAAGCTTTCTTT.

Only a few counts were recorded for this clonotype. The rearrangement uses TRBV18 and TRBJ2-1; D not certain. Germline CDR1 and CDR2: KGHSH and LQKENI. The germline V and J ends were trimmed by 8 bases and 5 bases, with 13 bases remaining between them. The CDR3 totals 13 residues. CDR3 bases: TGTGCCAGCCAAACCGACCGAAACAATGAGCAGTTCTTC. It codes for CASQTDRNNEQFF.

The chain couples TRBV6-2 or TRBV6-3 to TRBJ2-4; 12 nucleotides line up with TRBD2. Trimming cost V 2 bases and J 2 bases; bases outside gene matches: 7. The germline V gene has CDR1 MNHEY and CDR2 SVGEGT. The CDR3 extends over 18 amino acids. The chain's CDR3 is CASSYPRTSGMSKNIQYF. The CDR3 bases are TGTGCCAGCAGTTACCCCCGGACTAGCGGGATGTCCAAAAACATTCAGTACTTC.

The chain employs TRBV4-1 and TRBJ2-5, with 8 nucleotides matching TRBD2. Germline trimming cut 1 base from V and 2 bases from J; bases unmatched to any gene: 9. The germline V gene has CDR1 MGHRA and CDR2 YSYEKL. There are 17 residues in the CDR3. CDR3 residues: CASSQVAGGAGQETQYF. The DNA of the CDR3 is TGCGCCAGCAGCCAAGTCGCGGGGGGCGCGGGGCAAGAGACCCAGTACTTC.

This clonotype was found once. This chain links TRBV2 with TRBJ2-1; the D is unclear. The CDR3 has 14 residues. The ends were cut back, 7 bases at V and 3 bases at J, with 13 bases in the middle. Germline CDR1 SNHLY, CDR2 FYNNEI. The CDR3 nucleotides read TGTGCCAGCATGAGGAGACTGGACTACAATGAGCAGTTCTTC. As protein: CASMRRLDYNEQFF.

The chain joins TRBV20-1 to TRBJ2-7; TRBD1 matches 8 bases. V shed 0 bases and J 5 bases; nucleotides not matched to a gene: 9. Germline CDR1 is DFQATT and CDR2 is SNEGSKA (reference sequence). This CDR3 spans 15 amino acids. The CDR3 DNA is TGCAGTGCTAGAGATTTAGGACAGGGTTTAGACGAGCAGTACTTC. Protein sequence: CSARDLGQGLDEQYF.

The chain uses TRBV12-3 or TRBV12-4 and TRBJ2-3; D perhaps matches TRBD2 (5 bases). V lost 5 bases and J 1 base, leaving 7 bases between the germline ends. This CDR3 is built from 13 residues. The CDR3 DNA sequence: TGTGCCAGCAGTAATAGCGGCACAGATACGCAGTATTTT. Its translation: CASSNSGTDTQYF.

The chain combines TRBV21-1 with TRBJ2-7. TRBV21-1 is listed as a pseudogene. CDR3 size: 11 residues. The CDR3 DNA is TGTGCCAGCAGCAACTCCTACGAGCAGTACTTC. This gives the protein CASSNSYEQYF.

This rearrangement joins TRBV12-3 or TRBV12-4 to TRBJ1-2, with a possible D match to TRBD1 (5 bases). Trimming removed 7 bases from V and 5 bases from J, with 17 bases in between. The CDR3 extends over 14 amino acids. CDR3 sequence: CASTAVLGTYGYTF. The DNA for the CDR3 is TGTGCCAGCACCGCTGTTCTCGGGACGTATGGCTACACCTTC.

The chain uses TRBV10-3 and TRBJ2-7; 8 nucleotides match TRBD2. There are 15 residues in the CDR3. The germline V gene encodes CDR1 ENHRY and CDR2 SYGVKD. J gave up 3 bases and V 3 bases, and 7 bases lay outside the gene matches. In DNA form, the CDR3 reads TGTGCCATCAGTGACTCGGCTGCGGGAGGCTACGAGCAGTACTTC. It specifies CAISDSAAGGYEQYF.

This chain joins TRBV6-6 and TRBJ1-4, with a weak D call TRBD1 (5 bases). The CDR3 consists of 13 residues. Deletions cut 6 bases from V and 8 bases from J, with 13 bases between. The germline V gene has CDR1 MNHNY and CDR2 SVGAGI (reference sequence). The DNA of the CDR3 is TGTGCCAGCAGAGAGACAGCGGGGGAAAAACTGTTTTTT. Its translation: CASRETAGEKLFF.

This sequence joins TRBV7-2 and TRBJ1-3; D gene ambiguous. The germline V and J ends were trimmed by 7 bases and 0 bases, with 10 bases remaining between them. Germline V gene lookup returns CDR1 SGHTA and CDR2 FQGNSA. The CDR3 sequence is 14 residues long. This CDR3 reads CASTLGNSGNTIYF. The CDR3, as DNA: TGTGCCAGCACCTTGGGGAACTCTGGAAACACCATATATTTT.

The V and J genes are TRBV29-1 and TRBJ2-5, with 7 bases matching TRBD1. V was clipped by 4 bases and J by 3 bases; unmatched bases: 8. CDR3 size: 14 residues. Per germline, CDR1 SQVTM and CDR2 ANQGSEA. The CDR3 region is CSVAYGTAKETQYF. CDR3 coding DNA: TGCAGCGTTGCGTACGGGACAGCAAAAGAGACCCAGTACTTC.

This clonotype was detected once. J is TRBJ1-2 and V is TRBV7-2; D is ambiguous. V lost 1 base to trimming and J lost 6 bases, with 15 bases between them. Germline loops: CDR1 SGHTA, CDR2 FQGNSA. The CDR3 has 15 residues. The CDR3 loop reads CASSLGAATSDGYTF. The CDR3 DNA follows: TGTGCCAGCAGCTTAGGGGCGGCTACTTCCGATGGCTACACCTTC.